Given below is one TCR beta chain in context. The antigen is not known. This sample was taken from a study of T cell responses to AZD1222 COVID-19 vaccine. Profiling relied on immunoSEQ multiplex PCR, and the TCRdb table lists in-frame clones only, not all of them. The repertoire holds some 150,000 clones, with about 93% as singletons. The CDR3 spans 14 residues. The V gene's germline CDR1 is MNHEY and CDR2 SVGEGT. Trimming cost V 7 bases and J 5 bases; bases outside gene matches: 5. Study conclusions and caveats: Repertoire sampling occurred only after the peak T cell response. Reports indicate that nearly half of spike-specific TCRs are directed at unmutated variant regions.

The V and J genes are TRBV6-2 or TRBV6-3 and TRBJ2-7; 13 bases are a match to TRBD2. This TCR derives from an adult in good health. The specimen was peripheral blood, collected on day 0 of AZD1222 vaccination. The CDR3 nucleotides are TGTGCCAGCACCCCAGGACTAGCGGGAGACGAGCAGTACTTC. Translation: CASTPGLAGDEQYF.